A single T cell receptor (beta chain) is shown here with its context. Its antigen is not known. The data derive from a study of CD8+CD57+ T cells in acquired aplastic anemia. Study summary: Mean yield of DNA from sorted CD4+ and CD8+ cells was approximately 3 ug.

Findings of the study overall: Fewer than 30 CD8+ CDR3 sequences were shared between patients and controls. No significant difference in CD8+ Simpson's diversity was found between patients and controls.

The sequenced patients had an expansion of CD8+CD57+ cells seen by flow cytometry. Each patient had severe acquired aplastic anemia. Genomic DNA templated the TCR beta VDJ and CDR3 profiling. TCRdb independently ran MiXCR on the reads; one entry per CDR3 protein. The sample lists over 150,000 distinct CDR3 sequences, more than 60% occurring once. In germline, CDR1 is DFQATT, CDR2 SNEGSKA (reference sequence). The CDR3 totals 15 residues. The V and J ends lost 6 bases and 4 bases, in that order; junction bases with no gene match: 11. Sequenced input: sorted CD4+, CD8+, or CD8+CD57+ T cells (not recorded which) from PBMCs. The chain is built from TRBV20-1 and TRBJ2-3, with 9 bases lining up with TRBD1. The TCR was taken from a human donor with aplastic anemia. The DNA for the CDR3 is TGCAGTGCGCATTCCGGGACAGGGAGGTCAGATACGCAGTATTTT. This translates into CSAHSGTGRSDTQYF.